This T cell receptor beta chain stems from a study of T cell responses to AZD1222 COVID-19 vaccine. Study at large: Researchers grouped second doses given at about 4 or about 12 weeks into one pool.

The CDR3 totals 16 residues. V was shortened by 0 bases and J by 4 bases, with 12 bases between the two germline ends. Germline loops: CDR1 MNHEY, CDR2 SMNVEV (reference sequence). The assay was immunoSEQ multiplex PCR, and TCRdb's table has in-frame clones only and misses some. The sample lists about 160,000 clones, about 92% occurring once. The specimen comprised peripheral blood, sampled on day 0 of AZD1222 vaccination. V and J are TRBV27 and TRBJ2-2, with D possibly being TRBD1 (6 bases). This clonotype was sampled from an adult in good health. The CDR3 region has the DNA TGTGCCAGCAGTTTATCCAGACAGGCTACCACCGGGGAGCTGTTTTTT. Encoded protein: CASSLSRQATTGELFF.